The entry that follows covers one T cell receptor beta chain sequence. The data derive from a study of blood T cell repertoires in COVID-19. The overall study: T cells, B-cell-depleted T cells, or PBMCs supplied cDNA or gDNA.

In the study's own analysis: Counts of nucleated cells, estimated from reference gene primer amplification, were obtained. The method was immunoSEQ multiplex PCR; TCRdb's version includes in-frame clones alone and lacks a portion of them. V and J calls and clone size follow that table, whereas D and trimming were derived from the DNA. Of about 290,000 clones in the sample, about nine tenths were seen once. Germline CDR1 and CDR2: MRHNA and SNTAGT. This CDR3 contains 13 residues. The V and J ends lost 0 bases and 10 bases respectively, with 10 bases between them. A Seattle source enrolled patients during active infection and followed them longitudinally.

This chain connects TRBV6-4 to TRBJ2-1; perhaps TRBD1 as D (5 bases). The TCR was taken from a woman in her twenties or thirties with COVID-19, enrolled during active disease. The material sequenced was peripheral blood. The CDR3 is CASSDSPGWEQFF. CDR3 coding DNA: TGTGCCAGCAGTGACTCACCAGGGTGGGAGCAGTTCTTC.